This T cell receptor beta chain was captured in a study of blood T cell repertoires in COVID-19. Study in general: Samples taken during acute and convalescent COVID-19 were collected in the United States, Italy and Spain. The analysed material was cDNA or gDNA that came from T cells, B-cell-depleted T cells, or PBMCs.

The CDR3 totals 16 residues. Germline CDR1 is SGHDT and CDR2 is YYEEEE. The trim removed 1 base at V and 2 bases at J, leaving 4 bases unmatched. In the original workflow: Estimates of nucleated cell counts were drawn from the amplification of reference gene primers. Only in-frame clones appear in the TCRdb table, and some are missing; sequencing was by immunoSEQ multiplex PCR. V and J calls plus clone size are reproduced from that table; the DNA served to infer D and trimming. The repertoire has about 160,000 clones, around 90% of them found once; the top ten carry around 2.9%. This clonotype was obtained from a man aged 55-75 years with acute or convalescent COVID-19. The chain recombines TRBV5-6 with TRBJ2-2, with TRBD2 matching 8 bases. Material: peripheral blood. In DNA, the CDR3 is TGTGCCAGCAGCTTGTCCGGGGGGGGAAACACCGGGGAGCTGTTTTTT. Its protein product is CASSLSGGGNTGELFF.